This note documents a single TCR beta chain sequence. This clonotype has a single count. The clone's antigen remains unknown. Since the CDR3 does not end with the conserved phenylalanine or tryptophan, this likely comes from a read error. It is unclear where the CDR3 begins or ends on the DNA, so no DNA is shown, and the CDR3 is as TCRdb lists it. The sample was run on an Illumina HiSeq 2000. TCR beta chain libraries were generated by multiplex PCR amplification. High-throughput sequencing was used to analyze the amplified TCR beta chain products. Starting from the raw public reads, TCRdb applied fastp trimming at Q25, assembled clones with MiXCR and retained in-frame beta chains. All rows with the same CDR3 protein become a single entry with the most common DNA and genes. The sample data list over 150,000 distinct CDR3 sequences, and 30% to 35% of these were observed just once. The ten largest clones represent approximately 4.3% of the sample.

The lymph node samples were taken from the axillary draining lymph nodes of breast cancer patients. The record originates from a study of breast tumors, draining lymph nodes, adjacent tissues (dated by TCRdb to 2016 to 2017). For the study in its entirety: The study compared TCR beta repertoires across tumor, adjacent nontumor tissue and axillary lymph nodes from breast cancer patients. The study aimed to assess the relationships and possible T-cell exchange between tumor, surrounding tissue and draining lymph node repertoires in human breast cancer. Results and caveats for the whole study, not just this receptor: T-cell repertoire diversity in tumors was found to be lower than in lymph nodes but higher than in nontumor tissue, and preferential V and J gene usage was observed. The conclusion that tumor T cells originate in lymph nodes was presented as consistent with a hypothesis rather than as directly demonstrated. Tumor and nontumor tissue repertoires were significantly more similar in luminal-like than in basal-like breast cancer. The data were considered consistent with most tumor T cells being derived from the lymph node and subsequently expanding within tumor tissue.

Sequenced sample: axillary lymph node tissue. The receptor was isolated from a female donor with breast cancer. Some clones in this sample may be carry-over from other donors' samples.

The CDR3 in this case is CASSLGAAAS. This receptor chain uses TRBV7-6 and TRBJ1-6. The germline V gene specifies SGHVS as CDR1 and FNYEAQ as CDR2. The CDR3 extends over 10 residues, inclusive of both ends.